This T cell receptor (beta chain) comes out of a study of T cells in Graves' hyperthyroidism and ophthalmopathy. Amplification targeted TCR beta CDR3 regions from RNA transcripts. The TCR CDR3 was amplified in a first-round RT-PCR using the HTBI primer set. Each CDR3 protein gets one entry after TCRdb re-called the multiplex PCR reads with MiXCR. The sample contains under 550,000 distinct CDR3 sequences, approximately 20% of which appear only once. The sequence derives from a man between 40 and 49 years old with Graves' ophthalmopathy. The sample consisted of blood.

CDR3 nucleotides: TGCAGTGCAATCGACCGTTCCTACGAGCAGTACTTC. It translates to CSAIDRSYEQYF. The genes are TRBV20-1 and TRBJ2-7; the D is unclear. V shed 6 bases and J shed 1 base, with 10 bases lying between them. Germline assignment: CDR1 DFQATT and CDR2 SNEGSKA (reference sequence). The CDR3 covers 12 residues.